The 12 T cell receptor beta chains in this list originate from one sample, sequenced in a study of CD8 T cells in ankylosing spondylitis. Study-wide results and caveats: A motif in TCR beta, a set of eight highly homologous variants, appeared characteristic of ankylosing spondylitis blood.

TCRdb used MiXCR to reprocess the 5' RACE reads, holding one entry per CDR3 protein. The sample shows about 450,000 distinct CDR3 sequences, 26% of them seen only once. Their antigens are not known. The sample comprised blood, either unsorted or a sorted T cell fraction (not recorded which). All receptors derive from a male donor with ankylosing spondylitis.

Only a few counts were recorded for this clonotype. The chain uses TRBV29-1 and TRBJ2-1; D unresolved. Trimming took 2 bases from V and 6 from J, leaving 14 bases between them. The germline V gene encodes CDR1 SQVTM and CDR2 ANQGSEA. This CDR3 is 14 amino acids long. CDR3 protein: CSVEQGFRANEQFF. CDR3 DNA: TGCAGCGTTGAACAAGGATTTCGGGCCAATGAGCAGTTCTTC.

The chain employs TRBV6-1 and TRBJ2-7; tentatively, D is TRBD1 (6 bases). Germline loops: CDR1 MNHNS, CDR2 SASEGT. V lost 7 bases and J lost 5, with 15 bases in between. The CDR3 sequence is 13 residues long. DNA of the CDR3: TGTGCCAGCATGCACAGGGAAAAGAACGAGCAGTACGTC. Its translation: CASMHREKNEQYV.

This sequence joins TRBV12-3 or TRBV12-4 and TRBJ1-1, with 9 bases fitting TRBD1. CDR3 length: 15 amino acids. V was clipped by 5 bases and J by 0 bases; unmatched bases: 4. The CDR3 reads CASSRTGVLNTEAFF. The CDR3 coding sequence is TGTGCCAGCAGTCGGACAGGGGTCTTGAACACTGAAGCTTTCTTT.

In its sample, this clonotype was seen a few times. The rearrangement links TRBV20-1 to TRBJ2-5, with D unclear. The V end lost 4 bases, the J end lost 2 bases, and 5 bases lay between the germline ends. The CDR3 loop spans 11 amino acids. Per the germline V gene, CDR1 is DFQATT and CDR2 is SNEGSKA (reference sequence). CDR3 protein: CSAMGQETQYF. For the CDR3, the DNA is TGCAGTGCTATGGGACAAGAGACCCAGTACTTC.

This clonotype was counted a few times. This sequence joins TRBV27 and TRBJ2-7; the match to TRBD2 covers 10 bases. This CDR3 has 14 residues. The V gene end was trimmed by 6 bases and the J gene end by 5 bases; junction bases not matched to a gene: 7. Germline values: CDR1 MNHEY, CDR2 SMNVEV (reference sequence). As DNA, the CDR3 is TGTGCCAGCAGCATACTAGCGGGACTTCACGAGCAGTACTTC. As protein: CASSILAGLHEQYF.

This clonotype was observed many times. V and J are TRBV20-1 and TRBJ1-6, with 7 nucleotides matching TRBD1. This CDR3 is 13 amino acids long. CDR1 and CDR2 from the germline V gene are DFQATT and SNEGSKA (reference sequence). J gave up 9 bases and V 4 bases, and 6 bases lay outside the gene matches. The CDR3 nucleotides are TGCAGTGCTACAGGACAGGCGGGTTCACCCCTCCACTTT. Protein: CSATGQAGSPLHF.

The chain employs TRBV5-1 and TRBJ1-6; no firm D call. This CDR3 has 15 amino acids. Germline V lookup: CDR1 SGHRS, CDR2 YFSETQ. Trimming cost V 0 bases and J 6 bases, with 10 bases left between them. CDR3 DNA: TGCGCCAGCAGCTTGGTTCCTCAAGTTAATTCACCCCTCCACTTT. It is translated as CASSLVPQVNSPLHF.

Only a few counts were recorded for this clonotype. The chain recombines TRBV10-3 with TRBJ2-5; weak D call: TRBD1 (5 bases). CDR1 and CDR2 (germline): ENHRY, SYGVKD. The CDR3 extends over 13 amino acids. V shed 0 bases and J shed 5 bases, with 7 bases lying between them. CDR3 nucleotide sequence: TGTGCCATCAGTGAGTCGTACAGGGAGACCCAGTACTTC. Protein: CAISESYRETQYF.

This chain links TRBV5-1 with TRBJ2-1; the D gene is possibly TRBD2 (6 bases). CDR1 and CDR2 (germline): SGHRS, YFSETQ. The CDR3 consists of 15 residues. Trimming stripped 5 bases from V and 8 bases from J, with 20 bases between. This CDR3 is CASREGPSRRDEQFF. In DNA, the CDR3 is TGCGCCAGCAGAGAGGGACCTTCTCGGAGGGATGAGCAGTTCTTC.

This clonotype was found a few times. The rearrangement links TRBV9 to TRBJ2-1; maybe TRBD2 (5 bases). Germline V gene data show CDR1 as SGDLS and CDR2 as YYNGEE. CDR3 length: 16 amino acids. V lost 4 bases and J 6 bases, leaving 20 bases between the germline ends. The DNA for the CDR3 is TGTGCCAGCAGCATCGGACTCTCCCCTTTAGGCAATGAGCAGTTCTTC. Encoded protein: CASSIGLSPLGNEQFF.

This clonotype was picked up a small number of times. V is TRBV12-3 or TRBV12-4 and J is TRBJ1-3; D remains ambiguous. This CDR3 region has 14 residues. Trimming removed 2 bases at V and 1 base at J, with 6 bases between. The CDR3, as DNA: TGTGCCAGCAGTTTATGGGCTTCTGGAAACACCATATATTTT. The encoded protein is CASSLWASGNTIYF.

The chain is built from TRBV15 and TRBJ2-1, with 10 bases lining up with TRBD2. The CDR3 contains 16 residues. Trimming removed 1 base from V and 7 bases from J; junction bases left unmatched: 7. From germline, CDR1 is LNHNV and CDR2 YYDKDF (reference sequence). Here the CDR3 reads CATSRAPSGSVNEQFF. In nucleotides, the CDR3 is TGTGCCACCAGCAGAGCTCCTAGCGGGAGTGTGAATGAGCAGTTCTTC.